This T cell receptor (beta chain) was documented in a study of blood T cell repertoires in COVID-19. Turning to the study itself: COVID-19 samples, acute and convalescent, were from the United States, Italy and Spain. PBMCs, B-cell-depleted T cells, or T cells provided the cDNA or gDNA that made up the material.

Authors' methods: Cell counts per sample came from amplifying reference gene primers. Repertoires were generated with immunoSEQ multiplex PCR, while TCRdb's copy carries only in-frame clones and drops some. From that table come the V and J calls and clone size; the DNA was used to work out D and trimming. The sample yields 100,000 to 140,000 clones, around 88% seen once. V was shortened by 4 bases and J by 2 bases, with 12 bases between the two germline ends. CDR1 is GTSNPN, CDR2 SVGIG, per germline (reference sequence). The CDR3 runs 14 residues. Sequences were obtained from peripheral blood. This receptor was obtained from a man aged 50 or older with active or convalescent COVID-19. The chain is built from TRBV30 and TRBJ2-4, with D possibly TRBD2 on 5 matching bases. The CDR3 coding sequence is TGTGCCTGGAAGACGGCCGGGACCAAAAACATTCAGTACTTC. Its translation is CAWKTAGTKNIQYF.